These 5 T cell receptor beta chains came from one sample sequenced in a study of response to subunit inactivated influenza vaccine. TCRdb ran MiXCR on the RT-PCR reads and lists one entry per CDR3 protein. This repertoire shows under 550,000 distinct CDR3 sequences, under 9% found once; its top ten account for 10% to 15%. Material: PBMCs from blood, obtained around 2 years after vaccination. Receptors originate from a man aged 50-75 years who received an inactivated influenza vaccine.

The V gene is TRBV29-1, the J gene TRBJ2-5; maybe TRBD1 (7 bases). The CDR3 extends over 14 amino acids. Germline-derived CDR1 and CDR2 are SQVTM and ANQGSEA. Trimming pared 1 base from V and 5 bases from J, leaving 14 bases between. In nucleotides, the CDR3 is TGCAGCGTTGAAGCCCCAGGGGGGCGGGAGACCCAGTACTTC. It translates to CSVEAPGGRETQYF.

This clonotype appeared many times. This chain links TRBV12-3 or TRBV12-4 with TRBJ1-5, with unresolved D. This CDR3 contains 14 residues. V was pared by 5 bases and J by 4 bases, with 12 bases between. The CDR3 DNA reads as TGTGCCAGCAGTCGCCTTCAGGAGAATCAGCCCCAGCATTTT. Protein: CASSRLQENQPQHF.

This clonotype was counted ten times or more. The CDR3 DNA is TGTGCCAGCAGTCGAAGGGACCAGGGGAAGACCCAGTACTTC. Protein product: CASSRRDQGKTQYF. The chain uses TRBV2 and TRBJ2-5; D possibly corresponds to TRBD1 (6 bases). CDR3 length: 14 residues. The germline CDR1 and CDR2 sequences are SNHLY and FYNNEI. The V end lost 5 bases, the J end lost 6 bases, and 16 bases lay between the germline ends.

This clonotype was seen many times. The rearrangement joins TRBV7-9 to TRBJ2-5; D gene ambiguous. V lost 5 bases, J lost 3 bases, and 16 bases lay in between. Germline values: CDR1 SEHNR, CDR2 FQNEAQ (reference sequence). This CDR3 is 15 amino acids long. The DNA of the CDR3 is TGTGCCAGCAGCGGCTATAACATCCTCGAAGAGACCCAGTACTTC. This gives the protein CASSGYNILEETQYF.

DNA for the CDR3: TGCGCCAGCAGCTTGGCCTCGAGCGAGGAGACCCAGTACTTC. Protein sequence: CASSLASSEETQYF. The rearrangement uses TRBV5-1 and TRBJ2-5; D is undetermined. The length of the CDR3 is 14 residues. Germline CDR1 SGHRS, CDR2 YFSETQ. Trimming took off 0 bases at V and 5 bases at J, with 11 bases between the two ends.